Shown below are 24 T cell receptor beta chains from a single sample sequenced in a study of cytomegalovirus exposure and HLA in healthy donors. The PCR was carried out with 60 Vbeta primers and 13 Jbeta primers. Assay: immunoSEQ multiplex PCR; the TCRdb copy retains only in-frame clones and omits some. The data show about 130,000 clones, around three quarters seen once. Sequenced: PBMCs. Source of these receptors: a man aged 40-50 years in good health and CMV-seronegative.

V and J are TRBV5-1 and TRBJ1-2; 8 nucleotides agree with TRBD1. Unmatched junction bases numbered 4, after V lost 2 bases and J lost 4 bases. There are 14 residues in the CDR3. Germline V gene sequence: CDR1 SGHRS, CDR2 YFSETQ. Written as DNA, the CDR3 is TGCGCCAGCAGCTTACAGGGGGGCGCCTATGGCTACACCTTC. Its protein product is CASSLQGGAYGYTF.

In this sample, this clone turned up a few times. The chain is built from TRBV5-1 and TRBJ2-5; 9 bases are shared with TRBD1. Germline CDR1 reads SGHRS; CDR2 reads YFSETQ. The trim removed 4 bases at V and 4 bases at J, leaving 5 bases unmatched. This CDR3 has 14 residues. This chain's CDR3 is CASSPNRGLETQYF. The DNA of the CDR3 is TGCGCCAGCAGCCCAAACAGGGGGCTAGAGACCCAGTACTTC.

The chain links TRBV15 to TRBJ2-1; the match to TRBD2 covers 10 bases. Germline CDR1 is LNHNV and CDR2 is YYDKDF (reference sequence). V lost 5 bases to trimming and J lost 14 bases; unmatched junction nucleotides: 12. The CDR3 consists of 14 residues. The CDR3 region has the DNA TGTGCCACCAGCGCGTACCCCACAGCGGGGGGGGAGTTCTTC. Translated, it gives CATSAYPTAGGEFF.

The rearrangement uses TRBV7-9 and TRBJ2-3; 14 bases are shared with TRBD2. The V gene end was trimmed by 10 bases and the J gene end by 10 bases; junction bases not matched to a gene: 22. The CDR3 loop spans 18 amino acids. From germline, CDR1 is SEHNR and CDR2 FQNEAQ (reference sequence). The chain's CDR3 is CANGGLAGAHPIKTAQYF. The CDR3 DNA reads TGTGCCAACGGGGGACTAGCGGGGGCTCACCCCATTAAAACAGCGCAGTATTTT.

The chain combines TRBV5-1 with TRBJ1-2; possible D gene TRBD1, 6 bases. Trimming pared 6 bases from V and 4 bases from J, leaving 19 bases between. CDR3 length: 15 residues. Germline values: CDR1 SGHRS, CDR2 YFSETQ. As DNA, the CDR3 is TGCGCCAGCACCCCCCGGGAGGGGGTACGCTATGGCTACACCTTC. Its protein product is CASTPREGVRYGYTF.

This clone was recorded a few times. The chain links TRBV27 to TRBJ1-1; 7 bases map to TRBD1. CDR3 length equals 15 residues. Germline V lookup: CDR1 MNHEY, CDR2 SMNVEV (reference sequence). Germline trimming cut 5 bases from V and 7 bases from J; bases unmatched to any gene: 13. CDR3 amino acids: CASSPLGRGTGEAFF. The CDR3 DNA follows: TGTGCCAGCAGTCCTCTGGGCAGGGGGACTGGTGAAGCTTTCTTT.

The chain has TRBV6-5 and TRBJ2-7, with D perhaps matching TRBD2 (5 bases). Trimming took 6 bases from V and 3 from J, leaving 15 bases between them. Looked up from germline, CDR1 is MNHEY and CDR2 is SVGAGI. This CDR3 has 14 amino acids. CDR3 sequence: CASRLALSNYEQYF. The CDR3 bases are TGTGCCAGCAGGTTAGCGCTTAGTAACTACGAGCAGTACTTC.

The genes are TRBV6-4 and TRBJ2-7; perhaps TRBD1 as D (5 bases). V was clipped by 3 bases and J by 3 bases, with 9 bases between them. The CDR3 extends over 13 amino acids. The germline V gene has CDR1 MRHNA and CDR2 SNTAGT. CDR3 sequence reads: CASSERQNYEQYF. In nucleotides, the CDR3 is TGTGCCAGCAGTGAGAGACAGAACTACGAGCAGTACTTC.

The chain combines TRBV7-9 with TRBJ1-2; 10 nucleotides align to TRBD1. The CDR3 has 15 amino acids. The ends lost 5 bases at V and 4 bases at J; junction bases unmatched: 7. In germline, CDR1 is SEHNR, CDR2 FQNEAQ (reference sequence). CDR3 DNA: TGTGCCAGCAGCAACCGGGACAGGGGCTTCTATGGCTACACCTTC. Residues: CASSNRDRGFYGYTF.

The V and J genes are TRBV6-6 and TRBJ1-2; the D gene is possibly TRBD1 (5 bases). This CDR3 is 12 amino acids long. Deletions cut 0 bases from V and 7 bases from J, with 6 bases between. The germline gives CDR1 MNHNY, CDR2 SVGAGI (reference sequence). The CDR3 region has the DNA TGTGCCAGCAGTTACTCCAGGGTTGGCTACACCTTC. This translates into CASSYSRVGYTF.

The chain employs TRBV19 and TRBJ1-5; 10 bases line up with TRBD1. Per germline, CDR1 LNHDA and CDR2 SQIVND (reference sequence). The V and J ends lost 4 bases and 7 bases, in that order; junction bases with no gene match: 7. The length of the CDR3 is 15 residues. As DNA, the CDR3 is TGTGCCAGTAGTACAGACAGGGGGCGGGAACAGCCCCAGCATTTT. This gives the protein CASSTDRGREQPQHF.

This chain links TRBV30 with TRBJ1-3; 7 nucleotides agree with TRBD1. V trimming: 0 bases; J trimming: 5 bases; junction bases outside the gene matches: 13. CDR3 length: 17 amino acids. Germline lookup yields CDR1 GTSNPN and CDR2 SVGIG (reference sequence). CDR3 bases: TGTGCCTGGAGTGTCTATCCAGCTCCGACAGGGCGAAACACCATATATTTT. Its protein product is CAWSVYPAPTGRNTIYF.

This chain joins TRBV27 and TRBJ2-5, with D possibly being TRBD2 (6 bases). Germline V gene data show CDR1 as MNHEY and CDR2 as SMNVEV (reference sequence). This CDR3 is 15 amino acids long. Between the trimmed V and J ends, which lost 8 bases and 0 bases, there was a span of 16 bases. CDR3 amino acids: CASRTWDSDQETQYF. For the CDR3, the DNA is TGTGCCAGCCGAACCTGGGACTCCGACCAAGAGACCCAGTACTTC.

This clone was observed a handful of times. The chain uses TRBV7-3 and TRBJ1-1; perhaps TRBD1 as D (6 bases). The CDR3 spans 14 residues. Looked up from germline, CDR1 is SGHTA and CDR2 is FQGTGA. Trimming cost V 3 bases and J 8 bases, with 16 bases left between them. Written as DNA, the CDR3 is TGTGCCAGCAGCTTGGAGGGGGGGAAGGGAGAAGCTTTCTTT. Translated: CASSLEGGKGEAFF.

This chain joins TRBV7-9 and TRBJ2-1; 7 positions match TRBD2. Trimming removed 3 bases from V and 7 bases from J; junction bases left unmatched: 6. The germline gives CDR1 SEHNR, CDR2 FQNEAQ (reference sequence). The CDR3 length is 14 residues. The CDR3, as DNA: TGTGCCAGCAGCTTGGCGGGGGTGGGTAATGAGCAGTTCTTC. As protein: CASSLAGVGNEQFF.

In DNA form, the CDR3 reads TGTGCCAGCAGCCAAGATCTAACAGGGGTCTTTTCTACTGGGGCCAACGTCCTGACTTTC. Its protein product is CASSQDLTGVFSTGANVLTF. The V and J genes are TRBV14 and TRBJ2-6, with 7 bases lining up with TRBD1. Unmatched junction bases numbered 13, after V lost 0 bases and J lost 2 bases. The germline CDR1 and CDR2 sequences are SGHDN and FVKESK. This CDR3 has 20 residues. The full variable domain, its missing parts supplied by reference TRBV14 and TRBJ2-6, is EAGVTQFPSHSVIEKGQTVTLRCDPISGHDNLYWYRRVMGKEIKFLLHFVKESKQDESGMPNNRFLAERTGGTYSTLKVQPAELEDSGVYFCASSQDLTGVFSTGANVLTFGAGSRLTVL.

This clone was counted between two and nine times. The chain recombines TRBV5-6 with TRBJ2-7; no reliable D call. The ends were cut back, 0 bases at V and 7 bases at J, with 5 bases in the middle. Germline V gives CDR1 SGHDT, CDR2 YYEEEE. There are 11 residues in the CDR3. CDR3 protein: CASSLAREQYF. In nucleotides, the CDR3 is TGTGCCAGCAGCTTGGCCCGGGAGCAGTACTTC.

V and J are TRBV7-7 and TRBJ2-3, with 16 positions matching TRBD2. The CDR3 has 17 residues. The germline gives CDR1 SSHAT, CDR2 FNYEAQ (reference sequence). V shed 5 bases, J shed 3 bases, and the junction held 5 bases outside the gene matches. The CDR3 region has the DNA TGTGCCAGCAGCCCCGGGACTAGCGGGAGGGGAACAGATACGCAGTATTTT. This sequence encodes CASSPGTSGRGTDTQYF.

The gene calls are TRBV4-1 and TRBJ2-7; 8 nucleotides align to TRBD1. The length of the CDR3 is 15 residues. Germline assignment: CDR1 MGHRA and CDR2 YSYEKL. J was trimmed by 0 bases and V by 2 bases; bases with no gene match: 3. In nucleotides, the CDR3 is TGCGCCAGCAGCCAAACGGGACAGGTCTCCTACGAGCAGTACTTC. Amino acid sequence: CASSQTGQVSYEQYF.

The chain couples TRBV27 to TRBJ2-1, with D uncertain. Looked up from germline, CDR1 is MNHEY and CDR2 is SMNVEV (reference sequence). V lost 5 bases, J lost 4 bases, and 9 bases lay in between. This CDR3 contains 13 residues. The DNA for the CDR3 is TGTGCCAGCAGTCTAAACCGATACAATGAGCAGTTCTTC. Translated, it gives CASSLNRYNEQFF.

The V and J genes are TRBV7-2 and TRBJ2-3; D remains ambiguous. Trimming took off 3 bases at V and 3 bases at J, with 4 bases between the two ends. CDR1 and CDR2 from the germline V gene are SGHTA and FQGNSA. The CDR3 consists of 12 residues. The CDR3 loop reads CASSFPTDTQYF. In DNA form, the CDR3 reads TGTGCCAGCAGCTTCCCTACAGATACGCAGTATTTT. Full variable domain (outside the CDR3, taken from reference TRBV7-2 and TRBJ2-3): GAGVSQSPSNKVTEKGKDVELRCDPISGHTALYWYRQSLGQGLEFLIYFQGNSAPDKSGLPSDRFSAERTGGSVSTLTIQRTQQEDSAVYLCASSFPTDTQYFGPGTRLTVL.

This chain links TRBV29-1 with TRBJ2-7, with TRBD1 matching over 9 bases. J lost 5 bases, V lost 7 bases, and 15 bases had no gene match. Germline CDR1 reads SQVTM; CDR2 reads ANQGSEA. CDR3 length: 15 amino acids. The CDR3 bases are TGCAGCGCTAGAAGAACAGGGGGCCCGTTGAACGAGCAGTACTTC. Translating gives CSARRTGGPLNEQYF.

The chain joins TRBV2 to TRBJ1-3; 10 bases align to TRBD1. Trimming removed 6 bases from V and 2 bases from J; junction bases left unmatched: 7. In germline, CDR1 is SNHLY, CDR2 FYNNEI. The CDR3 extends over 16 amino acids. CDR3 protein: CASSELGQGAGNTIYF. CDR3 nucleotide sequence: TGTGCCAGCAGCGAATTAGGACAGGGGGCTGGAAACACCATATATTTT.

The CDR3 nucleotides read TGTGCTAGTGGCCGCGGGACGGATCAGCCCCAGCATTTT. Protein: CASGRGTDQPQHF. The gene calls are TRBV12-5 and TRBJ1-5, with TRBD1 as a possible D gene (5 bases). CDR1 and CDR2 (germline): LGHNT, FRNRAP. V lost 6 bases to trimming and J lost 5 bases, with 11 bases between them. There are 13 residues in the CDR3.